Listed below are T cell receptor beta chains from one sample, sequenced in a study of blood T cell repertoires in COVID-19. The repertoire was sequenced with immunoSEQ multiplex PCR; TCRdb's copy has only in-frame clones and lacks some. The table shows roughly 380,000 clones, with about nine tenths occurring only once. Source material: peripheral blood. Receptors were obtained from a woman aged 40 to 50 with COVID-19, enrolled during active disease. Both conserved end residues are part of each CDR3. Each record gives: V gene, clone size, D gene, J gene, CDR3 DNA, CDR3 protein. The D gene is left open where the match is weak. Only some rows state a clone size, as once, few, many or a class for expanded clones.

V gene: TRBV5-1; clone size: .; D gene: TRBD1; J gene: TRBJ1-2; CDR3 DNA: TGCGCCAGCAGCTTGTCCGGACAGGGGGCGGGGTATGGCTACACCTTC; CDR3 protein: CASSLSGQGAGYGYTF
V gene: TRBV6-1; clone size: few; D gene: .; J gene: TRBJ2-5; CDR3 DNA: TGTGCCAGCAGTGAAGCTCCAGGGCTTCATCAAGAGACCCAGTACTTC; CDR3 protein: CASSEAPGLHQETQYF
V gene: TRBV15; clone size: once; D gene: .; J gene: TRBJ1-5; CDR3 DNA: TGTGCCACCAGCAGAGATAACAGCAGGGGGCCCCAGCATTTT; CDR3 protein: CATSRDNSRGPQHF
V gene: TRBV7-3; clone size: .; D gene: .; J gene: TRBJ2-3; CDR3 DNA: TGTGCCAGCAGCTTAATGGGGGGAGTAGATACGCAGTATTTT; CDR3 protein: CASSLMGGVDTQYF
V gene: TRBV9; clone size: .; D gene: TRBD1; J gene: TRBJ2-1; CDR3 DNA: TGTGCCAGCAGCGTAAGAGGACAGGAGATCAATGAGCAGTTCTTC; CDR3 protein: CASSVRGQEINEQFF
V gene: TRBV10-3; clone size: .; D gene: .; J gene: TRBJ2-7; CDR3 DNA: TGTGCCACCGGGGGCCGGGGGGCCTACGAGCAGTACTTC; CDR3 protein: CATGGRGAYEQYF
V gene: TRBV4-1; clone size: .; D gene: .; J gene: TRBJ1-2; CDR3 DNA: TGCGCCAGCAGCCAAGATCTGCGGGGTCACTATGGCTACACCTTC; CDR3 protein: CASSQDLRGHYGYTF
V gene: TRBV5-1; clone size: .; D gene: TRBD1; J gene: TRBJ1-5; CDR3 DNA: TGCGCCAGCAGTTCCGGGACAGGGGTTTATCAGCCCCAGCATTTT; CDR3 protein: CASSSGTGVYQPQHF
V gene: TRBV5-1; clone size: .; D gene: TRBD1; J gene: TRBJ1-2; CDR3 DNA: TGCGCCAGCAGCCCCCGCGGGACAGACTATGGCTACACCTTC; CDR3 protein: CASSPRGTDYGYTF
V gene: TRBV11-1; clone size: .; D gene: TRBD2; J gene: TRBJ2-1; CDR3 DNA: TGTGCCAGCAGCTTAATAGCGGGAACATACAATGAGCAGTTCTTC; CDR3 protein: CASSLIAGTYNEQFF
V gene: TRBV30; clone size: once; D gene: .; J gene: TRBJ2-1; CDR3 DNA: TGTGCCTGGAGCGGGAGCTCCTACAATGAGCAGTTCTTC; CDR3 protein: CAWSGSSYNEQFF
V gene: TRBV7-9; clone size: .; D gene: TRBD1; J gene: TRBJ1-1; CDR3 DNA: TGTGCCAGCAGCCAAGGGACAGGGGGGATCTTATACACTGAAGCTTTCTTT; CDR3 protein: CASSQGTGGILYTEAFF
V gene: TRBV18; clone size: .; D gene: .; J gene: TRBJ1-2; CDR3 DNA: TGTGCCAGCTCACCCCGCGGAACTTATGGCTACACCTTC; CDR3 protein: CASSPRGTYGYTF
V gene: TRBV28; clone size: .; D gene: TRBD1; J gene: TRBJ2-7; CDR3 DNA: TGTGCCAGCAGTTTACGTGTGACAGGGAAGTACGAGCAGTACTTC; CDR3 protein: CASSLRVTGKYEQYF
V gene: TRBV2; clone size: .; D gene: .; J gene: TRBJ1-5; CDR3 DNA: TGTGCCAGTGGAGCAAGAGGGTTCAATCATCCCCAGCATTTT; CDR3 protein: CASGARGFNHPQHF
V gene: TRBV28; clone size: .; D gene: .; J gene: TRBJ1-3; CDR3 DNA: TGTGCCAGCAGTTTTCCGGGACATTACTCTGGAAACACCATATATTTT; CDR3 protein: CASSFPGHYSGNTIYF
V gene: TRBV28; clone size: .; D gene: TRBD1; J gene: TRBJ1-1; CDR3 DNA: TGTGCCAGCAACATCGTACAGGGGGAAGCTTTCTTT; CDR3 protein: CASNIVQGEAFF
V gene: TRBV7-2; clone size: .; D gene: .; J gene: TRBJ2-1; CDR3 DNA: TGTGCCAGCAGCTTGGGGGGGCTTCGCTCCTACAATGAGCAGTTCTTC; CDR3 protein: CASSLGGLRSYNEQFF
V gene: TRBV5-1; clone size: .; D gene: .; J gene: TRBJ2-2; CDR3 DNA: TGCGCCAGCAGCTTGATGACAGCCGAGCTGTTTTTT; CDR3 protein: CASSLMTAELFF
V gene: TRBV7-2; clone size: .; D gene: TRBD1; J gene: TRBJ1-1; CDR3 DNA: TGTGCCAGCAGCAATGACAGGGAGAGCACTGAAGCTTTCTTT; CDR3 protein: CASSNDRESTEAFF
V gene: TRBV9; clone size: .; D gene: TRBD1; J gene: TRBJ1-2; CDR3 DNA: TGTGCCAGCAGCAAAGGGACAGGGGACTATGGCTACACCTTC; CDR3 protein: CASSKGTGDYGYTF
V gene: TRBV18; clone size: .; D gene: TRBD2; J gene: TRBJ2-7; CDR3 DNA: TGTGCCAGCTCACCCGCCCCCGGGACTAGCGGGACCGAGCAGTACTTC; CDR3 protein: CASSPAPGTSGTEQYF
V gene: TRBV6-2/TRBV6-3; clone size: medium-sized; D gene: .; J gene: TRBJ1-1; CDR3 DNA: TGTGCCAGCAGTCTCAGGGAGGCAACTGAAGCTTTCTTT; CDR3 protein: CASSLREATEAFF
V gene: TRBV28; clone size: .; D gene: TRBD2; J gene: TRBJ2-1; CDR3 DNA: TGTGCCAGCAGTTTAGAAATGGGACTAGTAAGGGGTGACGGTTTCTTC; CDR3 protein: CASSLEMGLVRGDGFF
V gene: TRBV29-1; clone size: .; D gene: .; J gene: TRBJ2-7; CDR3 DNA: TGCAGCGTCTCCCGGACAGTTAGCTCCTACGAGCAGTACTTC; CDR3 protein: CSVSRTVSSYEQYF
V gene: TRBV3-1/TRBV3-2; clone size: .; D gene: TRBD2; J gene: TRBJ2-1; CDR3 DNA: TGTGCCAGCAGCCAAGATCTTCGTGAAGGGGAGGGGTACAATGAGCAGTTCTTC; CDR3 protein: CASSQDLREGEGYNEQFF
V gene: TRBV28; clone size: .; D gene: .; J gene: TRBJ1-2; CDR3 DNA: TGTGCCAGCACTTTCACGGGAGCTGGCTATGGCTACACCTTC; CDR3 protein: CASTFTGAGYGYTF
V gene: TRBV2; clone size: .; D gene: .; J gene: TRBJ1-3; CDR3 DNA: TGTGCCAGCAGAACAGAGACTGGAAACACCATATATTTT; CDR3 protein: CASRTETGNTIYF
V gene: TRBV15; clone size: .; D gene: .; J gene: TRBJ1-6; CDR3 DNA: TGTGCCACCAGCAGAGTGGGGCAGGGAAAAGCTAATTCACCCCTCCACTTT; CDR3 protein: CATSRVGQGKANSPLHF
V gene: TRBV5-1; clone size: .; D gene: TRBD1; J gene: TRBJ1-2; CDR3 DNA: TGCGCCAGCAGCTTGGGACAGGGGAACAGAAATAACTATGGCTACACCTTC; CDR3 protein: CASSLGQGNRNNYGYTF
V gene: TRBV6-5; clone size: .; D gene: TRBD2; J gene: TRBJ2-3; CDR3 DNA: TGTGCCAGCAATAGCCTCGGGGCGGGAGAAGATACGCAGTATTTT; CDR3 protein: CASNSLGAGEDTQYF
V gene: TRBV7-6; clone size: .; D gene: TRBD2; J gene: TRBJ2-5; CDR3 DNA: TGTGCCAGCAGCTTAGTTCTGGGACTAGCGGAGACCCAGTACTTC; CDR3 protein: CASSLVLGLAETQYF
V gene: TRBV12-3/TRBV12-4; clone size: .; D gene: TRBD1; J gene: TRBJ1-2; CDR3 DNA: TGTGCCAGCAGTCCGGGACAGTCCTATGGCTACACCTTC; CDR3 protein: CASSPGQSYGYTF
V gene: TRBV19; clone size: .; D gene: TRBD1; J gene: TRBJ1-2; CDR3 DNA: TGTGCCAGTAGTATCCCGGACAGGGGGGGCTATGGCTACACCTTC; CDR3 protein: CASSIPDRGGYGYTF
V gene: TRBV7-2; clone size: .; D gene: TRBD2; J gene: TRBJ2-7; CDR3 DNA: TGTGCCAGCAGCTTTAGCGGGAGCTTGGGCGAGCAGTACTTC; CDR3 protein: CASSFSGSLGEQYF
V gene: TRBV19; clone size: .; D gene: .; J gene: TRBJ2-2; CDR3 DNA: TGTGCCAGTAGTATGACAGTCAATGGGGAGCTGTTTTTT; CDR3 protein: CASSMTVNGELFF
V gene: TRBV7-9; clone size: .; D gene: .; J gene: TRBJ1-2; CDR3 DNA: TGTGCCAGCAGCTTAGGGCTCAGGAATGACGCGAGCTATGGCTACACCTTC; CDR3 protein: CASSLGLRNDASYGYTF
V gene: TRBV28; clone size: .; D gene: .; J gene: TRBJ1-5; CDR3 DNA: TGTGCCAGCAGTTTATTCGGTCAGCCCCAGCATTTT; CDR3 protein: CASSLFGQPQHF
V gene: TRBV4-3; clone size: .; D gene: .; J gene: TRBJ1-3; CDR3 DNA: TGCGCCAGCAGCCAAGATCTCCCCACCGACAGCCTTGGAAACACCATATATTTT; CDR3 protein: CASSQDLPTDSLGNTIYF
V gene: TRBV27; clone size: few; D gene: .; J gene: TRBJ1-6; CDR3 DNA: TGTGCCAGCAGTTTTGTAGGGGATAATTCACCCCTCCACTTT; CDR3 protein: CASSFVGDNSPLHF
V gene: TRBV18; clone size: .; D gene: .; J gene: TRBJ1-4; CDR3 DNA: TGTGCCAGCTCACGGTACGGAGCTAATGAAAAACTGTTTTTT; CDR3 protein: CASSRYGANEKLFF
V gene: TRBV10-1; clone size: .; D gene: .; J gene: TRBJ1-3; CDR3 DNA: TGCGCCAGCAGTGAGCCAGGACTGTGCTCTGGAAACACCATATATTTT; CDR3 protein: CASSEPGLCSGNTIYF
V gene: TRBV7-3; clone size: once; D gene: .; J gene: TRBJ1-2; CDR3 DNA: TGTGCCAGCAGCCAGGGGCCGAACTATGGCTACACCTTC; CDR3 protein: CASSQGPNYGYTF
V gene: TRBV18; clone size: .; D gene: TRBD1; J gene: TRBJ1-2; CDR3 DNA: TGTGCCAGCTCACCACTGGAAGGGGGGACAGGGCCATACGGCTACACCTTC; CDR3 protein: CASSPLEGGTGPYGYTF
V gene: TRBV9; clone size: .; D gene: .; J gene: TRBJ1-2; CDR3 DNA: TGTGCCAGCAGCGACGGACTCCCGTCTGGCTACACCTTC; CDR3 protein: CASSDGLPSGYTF
V gene: TRBV10-3; clone size: .; D gene: .; J gene: TRBJ1-6; CDR3 DNA: TGTGCCAGCTATCAGGGTACAAGGGGAAATTCACCCCTCCACTTT; CDR3 protein: CASYQGTRGNSPLHF
V gene: TRBV19; clone size: .; D gene: .; J gene: TRBJ2-2; CDR3 DNA: TGTGCCAGTAGTCCTTTGCGAGGGAACACCGGGGAGCTGTTTTTT; CDR3 protein: CASSPLRGNTGELFF
V gene: TRBV15; clone size: .; D gene: TRBD1; J gene: TRBJ1-6; CDR3 DNA: TGTGCCACCAGCGGGACAGACAGGGTGGATTCACCCCTCCACTTT; CDR3 protein: CATSGTDRVDSPLHF
V gene: TRBV5-8; clone size: many; D gene: TRBD1; J gene: TRBJ1-1; CDR3 DNA: TGTGCCAGCAGCTTCGCGCCAACAGGGGTCACTGAAGCTTTCTTT; CDR3 protein: CASSFAPTGVTEAFF